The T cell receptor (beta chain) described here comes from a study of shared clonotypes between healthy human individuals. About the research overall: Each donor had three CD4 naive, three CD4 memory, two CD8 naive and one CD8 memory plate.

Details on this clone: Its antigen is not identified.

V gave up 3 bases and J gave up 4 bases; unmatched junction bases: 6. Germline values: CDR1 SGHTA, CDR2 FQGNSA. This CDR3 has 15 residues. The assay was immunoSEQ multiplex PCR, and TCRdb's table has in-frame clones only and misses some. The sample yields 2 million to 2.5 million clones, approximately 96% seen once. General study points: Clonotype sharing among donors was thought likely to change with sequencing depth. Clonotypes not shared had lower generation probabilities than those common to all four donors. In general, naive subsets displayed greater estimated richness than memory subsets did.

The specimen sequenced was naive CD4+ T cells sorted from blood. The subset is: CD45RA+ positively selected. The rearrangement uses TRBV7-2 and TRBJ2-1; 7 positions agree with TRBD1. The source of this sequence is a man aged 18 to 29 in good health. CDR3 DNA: TGTGCCAGCAGCTTCCGGGACAGATATTACAATGAGCAGTTCTTC. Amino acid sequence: CASSFRDRYYNEQFF.